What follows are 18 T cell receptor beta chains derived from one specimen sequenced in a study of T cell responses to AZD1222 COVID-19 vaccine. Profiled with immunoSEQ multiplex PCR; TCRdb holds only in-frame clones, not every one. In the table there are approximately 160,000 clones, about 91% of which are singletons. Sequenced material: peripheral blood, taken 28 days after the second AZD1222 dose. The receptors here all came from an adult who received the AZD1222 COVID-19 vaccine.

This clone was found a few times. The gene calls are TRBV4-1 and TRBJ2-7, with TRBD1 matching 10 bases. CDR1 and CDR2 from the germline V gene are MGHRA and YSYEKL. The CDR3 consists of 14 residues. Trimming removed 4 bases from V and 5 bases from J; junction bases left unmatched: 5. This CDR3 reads CASSRGQGYHEQYF. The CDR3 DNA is TGCGCCAGCAGCCGGGGACAGGGGTACCACGAGCAGTACTTC.

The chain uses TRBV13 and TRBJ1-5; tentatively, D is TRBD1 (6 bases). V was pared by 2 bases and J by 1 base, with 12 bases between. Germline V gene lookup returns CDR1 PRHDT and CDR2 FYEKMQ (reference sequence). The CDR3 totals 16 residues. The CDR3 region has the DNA TGTGCCAGCAGCTTAAAAAGGGGGTCGAGCAATCAGCCCCAGCATTTT. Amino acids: CASSLKRGSSNQPQHF.

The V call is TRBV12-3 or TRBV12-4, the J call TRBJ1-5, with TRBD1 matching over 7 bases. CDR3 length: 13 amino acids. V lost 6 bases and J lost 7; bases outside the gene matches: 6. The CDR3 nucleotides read TGTGCCAGCAGCGAAATACAGGGGCAGCCCCAGCATTTT. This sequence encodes CASSEIQGQPQHF.

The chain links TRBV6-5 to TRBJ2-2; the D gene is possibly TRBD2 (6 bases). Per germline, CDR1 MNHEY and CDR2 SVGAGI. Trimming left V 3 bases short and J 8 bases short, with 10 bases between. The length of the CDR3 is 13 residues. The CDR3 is CASSYQGGGELFF. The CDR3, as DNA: TGTGCCAGCAGTTATCAGGGAGGAGGGGAGCTGTTTTTT.

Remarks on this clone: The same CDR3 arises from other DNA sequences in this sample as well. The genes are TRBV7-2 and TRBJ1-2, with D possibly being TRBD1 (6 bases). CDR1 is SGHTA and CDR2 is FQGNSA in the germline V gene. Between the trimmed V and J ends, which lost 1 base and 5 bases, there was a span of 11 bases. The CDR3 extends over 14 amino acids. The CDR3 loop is CASSLEAGDYGYTF. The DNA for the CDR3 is TGTGCCAGCAGCTTAGAGGCAGGGGATTATGGCTACACCTTC.

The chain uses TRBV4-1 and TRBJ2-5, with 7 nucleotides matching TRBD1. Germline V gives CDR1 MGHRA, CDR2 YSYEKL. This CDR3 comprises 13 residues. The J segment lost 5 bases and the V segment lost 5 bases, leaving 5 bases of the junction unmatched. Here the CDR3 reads CASSRGPGETQYF. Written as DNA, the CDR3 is TGCGCCAGCAGCAGGGGGCCGGGGGAGACCCAGTACTTC.

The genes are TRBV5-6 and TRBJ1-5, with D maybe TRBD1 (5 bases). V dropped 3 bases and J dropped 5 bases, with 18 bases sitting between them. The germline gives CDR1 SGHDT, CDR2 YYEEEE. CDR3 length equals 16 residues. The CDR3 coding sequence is TGTGCCAGCAGCTCTCGACAGCCGAGCCACCATCAGCCCCAGCATTTT. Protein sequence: CASSSRQPSHHQPQHF.

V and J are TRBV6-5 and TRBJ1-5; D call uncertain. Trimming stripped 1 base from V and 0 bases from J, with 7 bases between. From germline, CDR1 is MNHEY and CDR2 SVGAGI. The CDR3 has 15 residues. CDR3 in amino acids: CASSYLGSSNQPQHF. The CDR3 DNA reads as TGTGCCAGCAGTTACTTGGGGAGTAGCAATCAGCCCCAGCATTTT.

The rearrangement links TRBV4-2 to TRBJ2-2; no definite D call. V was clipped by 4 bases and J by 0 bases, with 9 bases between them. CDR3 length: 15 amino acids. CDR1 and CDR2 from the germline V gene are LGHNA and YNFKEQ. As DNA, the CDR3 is TGTGCCAGCAGCCTCGGTACAGCGAACACCGGGGAGCTGTTTTTT. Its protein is CASSLGTANTGELFF.

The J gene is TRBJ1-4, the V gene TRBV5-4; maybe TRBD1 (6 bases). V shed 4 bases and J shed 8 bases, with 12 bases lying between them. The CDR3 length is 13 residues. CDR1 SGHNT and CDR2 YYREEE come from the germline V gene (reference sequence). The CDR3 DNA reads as TGTGCCAGCAGCCTGAGGGGGGAGGAAAAACTGTTTTTT. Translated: CASSLRGEEKLFF.

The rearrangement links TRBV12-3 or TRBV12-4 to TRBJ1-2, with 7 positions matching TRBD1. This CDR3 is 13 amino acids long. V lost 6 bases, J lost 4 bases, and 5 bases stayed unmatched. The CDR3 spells CASSPTGSYGYTF. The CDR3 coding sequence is TGTGCCAGCAGCCCGACAGGGAGCTATGGCTACACCTTC.

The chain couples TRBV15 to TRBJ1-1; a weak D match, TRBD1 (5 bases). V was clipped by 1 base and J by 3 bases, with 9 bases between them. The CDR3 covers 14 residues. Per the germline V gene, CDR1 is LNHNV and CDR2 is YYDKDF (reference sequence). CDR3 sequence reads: CATSRVGGDTEAFF. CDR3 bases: TGTGCCACCAGCAGAGTTGGGGGGGACACTGAAGCTTTCTTT.

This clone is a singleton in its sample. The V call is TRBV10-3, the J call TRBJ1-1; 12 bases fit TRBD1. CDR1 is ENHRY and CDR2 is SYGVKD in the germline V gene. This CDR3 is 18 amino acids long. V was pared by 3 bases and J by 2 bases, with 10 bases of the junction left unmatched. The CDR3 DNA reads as TGTGCCATCAGTGAACAGGGACAGGGGGCTTATTTTAACACTGAAGCTTTCTTT. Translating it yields CAISEQGQGAYFNTEAFF.

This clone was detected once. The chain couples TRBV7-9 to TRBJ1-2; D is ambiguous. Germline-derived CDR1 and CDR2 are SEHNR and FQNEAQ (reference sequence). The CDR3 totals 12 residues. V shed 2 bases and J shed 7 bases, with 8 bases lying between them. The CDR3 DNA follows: TGTGCCAGCAGCTTATCAGGAAGTGGCTACACCTTC. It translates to CASSLSGSGYTF.

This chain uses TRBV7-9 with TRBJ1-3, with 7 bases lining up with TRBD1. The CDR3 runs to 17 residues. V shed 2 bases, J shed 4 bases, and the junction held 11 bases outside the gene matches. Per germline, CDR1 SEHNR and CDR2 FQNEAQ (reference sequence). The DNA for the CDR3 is TGTGCCAGCAGCTTAAGACAGGGTTGGGACCAAGGAAACACCATATATTTT. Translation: CASSLRQGWDQGNTIYF.

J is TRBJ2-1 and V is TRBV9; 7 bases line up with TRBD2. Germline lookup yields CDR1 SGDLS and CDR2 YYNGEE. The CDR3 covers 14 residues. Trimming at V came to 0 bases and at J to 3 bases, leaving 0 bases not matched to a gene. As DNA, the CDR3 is TGTGCCAGCAGCGTAGCTAGCGGCTACAATGAGCAGTTCTTC. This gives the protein CASSVASGYNEQFF.

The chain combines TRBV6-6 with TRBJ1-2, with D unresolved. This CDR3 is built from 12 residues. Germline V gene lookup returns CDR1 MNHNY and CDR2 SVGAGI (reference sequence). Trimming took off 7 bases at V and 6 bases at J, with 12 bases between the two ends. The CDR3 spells CASTSQANGYTF. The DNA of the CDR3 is TGTGCCAGCACGAGCCAAGCAAATGGCTACACCTTC.

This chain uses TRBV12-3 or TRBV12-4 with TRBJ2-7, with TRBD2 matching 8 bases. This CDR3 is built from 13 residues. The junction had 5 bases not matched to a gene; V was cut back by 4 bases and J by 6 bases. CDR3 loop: CASSSPGGVEQYF. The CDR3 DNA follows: TGTGCCAGCAGTTCACCCGGGGGGGTCGAGCAGTACTTC.